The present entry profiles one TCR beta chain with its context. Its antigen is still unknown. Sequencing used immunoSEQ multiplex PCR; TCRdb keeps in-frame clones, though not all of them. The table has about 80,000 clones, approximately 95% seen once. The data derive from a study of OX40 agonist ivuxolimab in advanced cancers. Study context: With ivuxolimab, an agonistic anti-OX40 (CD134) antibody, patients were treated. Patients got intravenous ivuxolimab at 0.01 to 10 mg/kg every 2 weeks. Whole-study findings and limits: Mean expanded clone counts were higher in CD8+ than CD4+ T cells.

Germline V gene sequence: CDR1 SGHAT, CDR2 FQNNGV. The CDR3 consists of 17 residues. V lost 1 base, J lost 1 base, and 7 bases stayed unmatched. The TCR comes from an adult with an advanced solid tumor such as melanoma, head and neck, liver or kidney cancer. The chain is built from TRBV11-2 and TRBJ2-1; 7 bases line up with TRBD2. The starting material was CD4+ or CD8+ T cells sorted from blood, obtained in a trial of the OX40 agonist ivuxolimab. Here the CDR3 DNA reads TGTGCCAGCAGCTTAGTTATGGCTAGCGGATCCTACAATGAGCAGTTCTTC. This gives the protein CASSLVMASGSYNEQFF.